Listed below are T cell receptor beta chains from one sample, sequenced in a study of CDR3 diversity in severe acne. TCRdb reprocessed the PCR reads via MiXCR and lists one record per CDR3 protein. This sample has some 90,000 distinct CDR3 sequences, with 45% to 55% found just once. The sequenced sample was blood. Receptors were obtained from a male donor with severe acne vulgaris. Both conserved end residues are part of each CDR3. The D gene is left open where the match is weak. A row's size may be missing; if present it is once, few, many or a size class.

J | size | V | D | CDR3 | DNA
TRBJ1-1 | many | TRBV7-9 | NA | CASSLDTGTEAFF | TGTGCCAGCAGCTTGGATACGGGCACTGAAGCTTTCTTT
TRBJ2-3 | many | TRBV29-1 | NA | CSVESTPDTQYF | TGCAGCGTTGAGTCGACCCCAGATACGCAGTATTTT
TRBJ1-2 | NA | TRBV24-1 | NA | CATSDADGVNYGYTF | TGTGCCACCAGTGATGCGGACGGAGTCAACTATGGCTACACCTTC
TRBJ1-2 | many | TRBV10-3 | NA | CAISDPTVRGDYGYTF | TGTGCCATCAGTGACCCGACGGTCAGGGGCGACTATGGCTACACCTTC
TRBJ2-7 | NA | TRBV29-1 | NA | CSVVPRGSYEQYF | TGCAGCGTTGTTCCCAGGGGTTCGTACGAGCAGTACTTC
TRBJ2-3 | NA | TRBV25-1 | TRBD2 | CASSLTSGRVNTQYF | TGTGCCAGCAGTCTGACTAGCGGGAGGGTAAATACGCAGTATTTT
TRBJ2-3 | NA | TRBV6-5 | TRBD2 | CASSFGGGGTDTQYF | TGTGCCAGCAGTTTCGGCGGGGGGGGGACAGATACGCAGTATTTT
TRBJ2-2 | once | TRBV10-2 | NA | CASSEVPGEPFF | TGCGCCAGCAGTGAGGTTCCCGGGGAGCCGTTTTTT
TRBJ2-7 | few | TRBV28 | TRBD2 | CVSSRLAGGSYKQYF | TGTGTCAGCAGTCGGCTAGCGGGAGGATCCTACAAGCAGTACTTC
TRBJ2-2 | NA | TRBV6-4 | NA | CASSFVQGNGELFF | TGTGCCAGCAGTTTCGTTCAGGGTAACGGGGAGCTGTTTTTT
TRBJ2-5 | NA | TRBV20-1 | TRBD2 | CSAHGLAGTQYF | TGCAGTGCCCACGGACTAGCGGGGACCCAGTACTTC
TRBJ2-7 | few | TRBV20-1 | NA | CSARGAGAYEQYF | TGCAGTGCTAGAGGGGCAGGCGCCTACGAGCAGTACTTC
TRBJ2-2 | NA | TRBV7-6 | TRBD2 | CASSLTSANTGELFF | TGTGCCAGCAGTCTAACTAGCGCGAACACCGGGGAGCTGTTTTTT
TRBJ1-4 | NA | TRBV13 | NA | CASSLSQDSNEKLFF | TGTGCCAGCAGCTTATCCCAGGACAGTAATGAAAAACTGTTTTTT
TRBJ2-3 | NA | TRBV10-3 | NA | CAISLTFGQYF | TGTGCCATCAGTCTCACCTTCGGGCAGTATTTT
TRBJ2-1 | NA | TRBV10-3 | TRBD1 | CAISEETGGYNEQFF | TGTGCCATCAGTGAGGAGACAGGGGGCTACAATGAGCAGTTCTTC
TRBJ2-3 | many | TRBV20-1 | TRBD2 | CSARSASSGTSADTQYF | TGCAGTGCTAGATCGGCGTCTAGCGGGACAAGCGCAGATACGCAGTATTTT
TRBJ1-2 | NA | TRBV25-1 | TRBD1 | CASSLTGQSKREYGYTF | TGTGCCAGCAGTCTCACGGGACAGTCAAAGAGAGAATATGGCTACACCTTC
TRBJ2-3 | many | TRBV6-4 | NA | CASSEGPGGLDTQYF | TGTGCCAGCAGCGAGGGACCTGGGGGGTTAGATACGCAGTATTTT
TRBJ2-5 | NA | TRBV10-3 | NA | CASSEPTAPQETQYF | TGTGCCAGCAGTGAACCGACAGCGCCCCAAGAGACCCAGTACTTC
TRBJ1-6 | NA | TRBV7-2 | TRBD1 | CASSSSGTGGSPLYF | TGTGCCAGCAGCTCATCCGGGACAGGGGGATCACCCCTCTACTTT
TRBJ2-6 | NA | TRBV29-1 | TRBD1 | CSVEDRDYSGANVLTF | TGCAGCGTTGAGGACAGGGATTACTCTGGGGCCAACGTCCTGACTTTC
TRBJ2-6 | NA | TRBV10-2 | NA | CASSQDVSHSGANVLAF | TGTGCCAGCAGCCAAGATGTGTCGCACTCTGGGGCCAACGTCCTGGCTTTC
TRBJ2-5 | few | TRBV7-9 | NA | CASMGGPTQYF | TGTGCCAGCATGGGGGGACCGACCCAGTACTTC
TRBJ2-7 | medium-sized | TRBV20-1 | NA | CSARTDLGYEQYF | TGCAGTGCCAGGACCGACCTAGGCTACGAGCAGTACTTC
TRBJ2-5 | NA | TRBV7-9 | NA | CASRDIQETQYF | TGTGCCAGCAGAGACATCCAAGAGACCCAGTACTTC
TRBJ2-5 | few | TRBV7-3 | NA | CASSLWGGETQYF | TGTGCCAGCAGCTTGTGGGGAGGAGAGACCCAGTACTTC
TRBJ2-7 | NA | TRBV7-8 | TRBD2 | CASSQDVFLAGGREQYF | TGTGCCAGCAGCCAAGACGTATTCCTAGCGGGAGGGCGCGAGCAGTACTTC
TRBJ1-4 | few | TRBV20-1 | TRBD1 | CSARDKTGGEKTNEKLFF | TGCAGTGCTAGAGATAAAACAGGGGGCGAGAAAACTAATGAAAAACTGTTTTTT
TRBJ1-2 | many | TRBV5-8 | NA | CASSLVSGYTF | TGTGCCAGCAGCTTGGTCAGTGGCTACACCTTC
TRBJ2-1 | many | TRBV11-2 | NA | CASSLLGTSYNEQFF | TGTGCCAGCAGCTTACTAGGGACCTCCTACAATGAGCAGTTCTTC
TRBJ2-2 | NA | TRBV4-1 | NA | CASSHQGIPNTGELFF | TGCGCCAGCAGCCACCAGGGTATCCCGAACACCGGGGAGCTGTTTTTT
TRBJ2-7 | many | TRBV5-8 | NA | CASSMWPEGSYEQYF | TGTGCCAGCAGCATGTGGCCTGAGGGTTCCTACGAGCAGTACTTC
TRBJ1-4 | NA | TRBV25-1 | NA | CASSDVSYQNEKLFF | TGTGCCAGCAGTGACGTTTCATACCAAAATGAAAAACTGTTTTTT
TRBJ1-4 | NA | TRBV25-1 | NA | CASSERGQLSPTNEKLFF | TGTGCCAGCAGTGAACGTGGACAGCTAAGCCCAACTAATGAAAAACTGTTTTTT
TRBJ2-3 | NA | TRBV7-2 | TRBD2 | CASSLTSGSSTDTQYF | TGTGCCAGCAGCTTGACTAGCGGGTCTAGCACAGATACGCAGTATTTT
TRBJ2-1 | NA | TRBV6-2/TRBV6-3 | TRBD2 | CASLPTSVSSYNEQFF | TGTGCCTCGCTACCGACTAGCGTGAGCTCCTACAATGAGCAGTTCTTC
TRBJ1-3 | NA | TRBV28 | NA | CASTLGRSLGNTIYF | TGTGCCAGCACCCTAGGGCGGTCACTTGGAAACACCATATATTTT
TRBJ2-7 | NA | TRBV7-2 | NA | CASSQYQGGYEQYF | TGTGCCAGCAGCCAATATCAGGGTGGGTACGAGCAGTACTTC
TRBJ1-2 | NA | TRBV6-2/TRBV6-3 | TRBD1 | CAVQSGAGGFDGYTF | TGTGCCGTCCAATCAGGGGCAGGGGGCTTCGATGGCTACACCTTC
TRBJ2-5 | NA | TRBV7-3 | NA | CASSIPGHWETQYF | TGTGCCAGTAGTATCCCCGGACATTGGGAGACCCAGTACTTC
TRBJ2-7 | NA | TRBV6-4 | NA | CASSTRGGYEQYF | TGCGCCAGCAGTACCCGTGGGGGGTACGAGCAGTACTTC
TRBJ2-7 | many | TRBV2 | NA | CASRRAYEQYF | TGTGCCAGCAGAAGGGCCTACGAGCAGTACTTC
TRBJ2-7 | NA | TRBV19 | NA | CASSNRQLTYEQYF | TGTGCCAGTAGTAATAGACAGTTGACCTACGAGCAGTACTTC
TRBJ2-7 | NA | TRBV6-1 | TRBD1 | CASSEIGQGSEQYF | TGTGCCAGCAGTGAAATTGGACAGGGGTCCGAGCAGTACTTC
TRBJ2-3 | few | TRBV2 | NA | CASSGSGGLTDTQYF | TGTGCCAGCAGTGGGAGCGGTGGACTCACAGATACGCAGTATTTT
TRBJ1-1 | many | TRBV24-1 | NA | CATSDSHGITEAFF | TGTGCCACCAGTGATTCCCACGGGATTACTGAAGCTTTCTTT
TRBJ1-1 | NA | TRBV25-1 | NA | CASSPRGTLKAFF | TGTGCCAGCAGTCCCCGGGGAACACTGAAAGCTTTCTTT
TRBJ2-2 | NA | TRBV19 | TRBD2 | CASSNPGLAGGIGELFF | TGTGCCAGTAGTAACCCGGGACTAGCGGGAGGCATCGGGGAGCTGTTTTTT
TRBJ1-5 | NA | TRBV27 | NA | CASSGGRGHQPQHF | TGTGCCAGCTCAGGTGGTAGGGGCCATCAGCCCCAGCATTTT
TRBJ2-7 | NA | TRBV20-1 | TRBD2 | CSAFASGTSVYEQYF | TGCAGTGCGTTCGCTAGCGGGACTAGCGTCTACGAGCAGTACTTC
TRBJ2-3 | many | TRBV11-2 | NA | CASSLGQSTDTQYF | TGTGCCAGCAGCTTAGGTCAAAGCACAGATACGCAGTATTTT
TRBJ2-7 | many | TRBV29-1 | TRBD1 | CSVAPHRGIPYEQYF | TGCAGCGTTGCCCCCCACAGGGGAATCCCCTACGAGCAGTACTTC